This passage covers 22 T cell receptor beta chains from one sample sequenced in a study of blood T cells in healthy people across ages. Combining a sample-barcoded 5' primer with a J-beta primer mix, a second PCR ran for roughly 7 to 12 cycles. TCRdb independently ran MiXCR on the 5' RACE reads; one entry per CDR3 protein. Of approximately 1.5 million distinct CDR3 sequences in the sample, roughly two fifths were seen once. Sequencing used blood. Receptors were obtained from a woman between 18 and 30 years old in good health.

This clonotype was seen a few times. The genes are TRBV4-3 and TRBJ2-1; 8 bases line up with TRBD2. This CDR3 contains 13 residues. Trimming took 0 bases from V and 13 from J; bases not matched to a gene: 5. Germline V gene sequence: CDR1 LGHNA, CDR2 YSLEER. CDR3 in amino acids: CASSQDLSGSQFF. CDR3 bases: TGCGCCAGCAGCCAAGATCTAAGCGGGAGCCAGTTCTTC.

This chain connects TRBV5-1 to TRBJ2-7; 12 positions agree with TRBD2. Trimming took 4 bases from V and 7 from J; bases not matched to a gene: 12. Germline V gene data show CDR1 as SGHRS and CDR2 as YFSETQ. The CDR3 covers 16 residues. CDR3 sequence (DNA): TGCGCCAGCAGCCTAAGGACTAGCGGGATAAGGAATGAGCAGTACTTC. This encodes CASSLRTSGIRNEQYF.

This clonotype was detected only a few times. The chain recombines TRBV7-2 with TRBJ1-5, with 8 bases that match TRBD1. Germline V gives CDR1 SGHTA, CDR2 FQGNSA. V trimming: 5 bases; J trimming: 7 bases; junction bases outside the gene matches: 7. This CDR3 comprises 14 residues. The CDR3, as DNA: TGTGCCAGCAGCCGGACAGGGATCGGGCAGCCCCAGCATTTT. Its protein product is CASSRTGIGQPQHF.

The rearrangement joins TRBV28 to TRBJ2-4, with 8 bases identical to TRBD1. Per germline, CDR1 MDHEN and CDR2 SYDVKM. The V gene end was trimmed by 6 bases and the J gene end by 0 bases; junction bases not matched to a gene: 7. The CDR3 spans 16 residues. The CDR3 here is CASRSSGTGAKNIQYF. CDR3 sequence (DNA): TGTGCCAGCAGGAGTTCGGGGACAGGAGCCAAAAACATTCAGTACTTC. Filled out from reference TRBV28 and TRBJ2-4, the complete variable domain reads DVKVTQSSRYLVKRTGEKVFLECVQDMDHENMFWYRQDPGLGLRLIYFSYDVKMKEKGDIPEGYSVSREKKERFSLILESASTNQTSMYLCASRSSGTGAKNIQYFGAGTRLSVL.

The chain joins TRBV29-1 to TRBJ1-4; 7 nucleotides align to TRBD1. V gave up 6 bases and J gave up 6 bases; unmatched junction bases: 7. This CDR3 is built from 13 residues. CDR1 is SQVTM and CDR2 is ANQGSEA in the germline V gene. The CDR3 DNA reads TGCAGCGTCGGGACAGAGTATTATGAAAAACTGTTTTTT. It specifies CSVGTEYYEKLFF.

The chain is built from TRBV12-3 or TRBV12-4 and TRBJ1-3; D remains unclear. V lost 4 bases to trimming and J lost 2 bases, with 12 bases between them. The CDR3 loop spans 15 amino acids. CDR3 in DNA: TGTGCCAGCAGTTATAGGATTCGGGCTGGAAACACCATATATTTT. It encodes CASSYRIRAGNTIYF.

The chain employs TRBV6-5 and TRBJ2-7; 11 bases fit TRBD2. With the DNA end fitting TRBJ2-5 better, the J assignment may be wrong. CDR1 and CDR2 (germline): MNHEY, SVGAGI. The CDR3 consists of 15 residues. The CDR3 sequence is CASSYDLAGGQTQYF. CDR3 sequence (DNA): TGTGCCAGCAGTTACGACCTAGCGGGAGGACAGACCCAGTACTTC.

The chain carries TRBV5-1 and TRBJ1-1, with 7 bases fitting TRBD1. CDR1 is SGHRS and CDR2 is YFSETQ in the germline V gene. V shed 3 bases and J 4 bases; nucleotides not matched to a gene: 9. This CDR3 spans 15 amino acids. In nucleotides, the CDR3 is TGCGCCAGCAGCTATTACCAGGGGGTGGGCACTGAAGCTTTCTTT. It yields the protein CASSYYQGVGTEAFF.

As regards this clonotype: Germline and junction disagree at one end, which may indicate a read error. The chain links TRBV5-1 to TRBJ2-3, with 7 bases matching TRBD2. The V gene's germline CDR1 is SGHRS and CDR2 YFSETQ. The CDR3 is 15 amino acids. The CDR3 DNA reads as TGTGCCAGCAGCTTCTCAGCGGGGACCACAGATACGCAGTATTTT. It encodes CASSFSAGTTDTQYF.

This clonotype was observed at least ten times. The V gene is TRBV2, the J gene TRBJ2-1; 11 nucleotides line up with TRBD2. The CDR3 consists of 15 residues. The germline gives CDR1 SNHLY, CDR2 FYNNEI. V dropped 6 bases and J dropped 5; count of bases not matched to a gene: 6. In nucleotides, the CDR3 is TGTGCCAGCAGACCGGGACTAGCGGTTAACAATGAGCAGTTCTTC. It is translated as CASRPGLAVNNEQFF.

This clonotype has just a few counts. The chain is built from TRBV4-3 and TRBJ2-1; 10 nucleotides agree with TRBD2. CDR1 LGHNA and CDR2 YSLEER come from the germline V gene. The CDR3 is made up of 21 amino acids. With V trimmed by 1 base and J by 1 base, 16 bases remained unmatched. DNA of the CDR3: TGCGCCAGCAGCCAAGTCGGTGGCAGGGTGAGAGCGGGAGGGTCCTACAATGAGCAGTTCTTC. It yields the protein CASSQVGGRVRAGGSYNEQFF.

Ten or more counts support this clonotype. This chain links TRBV2 with TRBJ1-2, with D perhaps matching TRBD1 (5 bases). V was clipped by 3 bases and J by 3 bases, with 5 bases between them. Looked up from germline, CDR1 is SNHLY and CDR2 is FYNNEI. The CDR3 runs 12 residues. This chain's CDR3 is CASSDRDYGYTF. CDR3 coding DNA: TGTGCCAGCAGTGACAGGGACTATGGCTACACCTTC.

At least ten counts were recorded for this clonotype. Germline and junction disagree at one end, which may indicate a read error. The chain carries TRBV7-9 and TRBJ2-1; perhaps TRBD1 as D (7 bases). In germline, CDR1 is SEHNR, CDR2 FQNEAQ (reference sequence). The CDR3 loop spans 15 amino acids. In nucleotides, the CDR3 is TGCGCCAGCAGCTTGGCACAGGGGACTTACAATGAGCAGTTCTTC. Protein sequence: CASSLAQGTYNEQFF. The full variable domain, its missing parts supplied by reference TRBV7-9 and TRBJ2-1, is DTGVSQNPRHKITKRGQNVTFRCDPISEHNRLYWYRQTLGQGPEFLTYFQNEAQLEKSRLLSDRFSAERPKGSFSTLEIQRTEQGDSAMYLCASSLAQGTYNEQFFGPGTRLTVL.

V and J are TRBV29-1 and TRBJ1-2; TRBD1 is a possible D gene (6 bases). Germline V gives CDR1 SQVTM, CDR2 ANQGSEA. The CDR3 totals 14 residues. Trimming left V 1 base short and J 1 base short, with 10 bases between. The CDR3 DNA reads as TGCAGCGTTGAAGGCCGGACAGATAACTATGGCTACACCTTC. It codes for CSVEGRTDNYGYTF.

The CDR3: CSAQGRGGNEQFF. CDR3 nucleotide sequence: TGCAGTGCTCAGGGACGGGGGGGGAATGAGCAGTTCTTC. The rearrangement links TRBV20-1 to TRBJ2-1; 8 bases line up with TRBD2. Germline V gene sequence: CDR1 DFQATT, CDR2 SNEGSKA (reference sequence). The CDR3 length is 13 residues. The ends lost 5 bases at V and 7 bases at J; junction bases unmatched: 7.

The chain joins TRBV23-1 to TRBJ1-2; possible D gene TRBD1, 6 bases. TRBV23-1 is an ORF, with its function uncertain. The V and J ends lost 0 bases and 2 bases respectively, with 25 bases between them. CDR3 length equals 20 residues. The CDR3 loop is CASSQSPYRDTFRSNYGYTF. The CDR3 DNA reads TGCGCCAGCAGTCAATCCCCCTACCGGGACACCTTTCGCTCCAACTATGGCTACACCTTC.

This clonotype occurred a few times. The chain employs TRBV29-1 and TRBJ2-5, with D perhaps TRBD1 or TRBD2 (5 bases each). Trimming cost V 6 bases and J 0 bases, with 14 bases left between them. CDR3 length: 14 amino acids. Germline V gene lookup returns CDR1 SQVTM and CDR2 ANQGSEA. In DNA form, the CDR3 reads TGCAGCGTACGACAGACTACTTACCAAGAGACCCAGTACTTC. This codes for CSVRQTTYQETQYF.

The rearrangement uses TRBV4-2 and TRBJ2-1; 14 bases line up with TRBD2. V dropped 4 bases and J dropped 7; count of bases not matched to a gene: 9. Germline values: CDR1 LGHNA, CDR2 YNFKEQ. CDR3 length: 17 residues. The CDR3 reads CASSPRLAGGLGNEQFF. The DNA for the CDR3 is TGTGCCAGCAGCCCGAGACTAGCGGGAGGGCTAGGGAATGAGCAGTTCTTC.

The rearrangement links TRBV5-5 to TRBJ1-1; tentatively, D is TRBD1 (5 bases). This CDR3 has 13 amino acids. Germline V gene sequence: CDR1 SGHKS, CDR2 YYEKEE (reference sequence). V lost 4 bases and J lost 7, with 14 bases in between. The CDR3 loop is CASSVGRVLEAFF. The DNA for the CDR3 is TGTGCCAGCAGCGTCGGCAGGGTCCTTGAAGCTTTCTTT.

The chain links TRBV25-1 to TRBJ1-4; D unclear. The CDR3 is 15 amino acids. V lost 6 bases and J 4 bases, leaving 15 bases between the germline ends. Germline assignment: CDR1 MGHDK and CDR2 SYGVNS. In DNA, the CDR3 is TGTGCCAGCAGCGAACATGCAGGACGTAATGAAAAACTGTTTTTT. It codes for CASSEHAGRNEKLFF.

The CDR3 sequence: CASSLGSRRGKTGSYNEQFF. The DNA of the CDR3 is TGTGCCAGCAGCTTAGGGTCTCGGCGGGGCAAAACCGGATCCTACAATGAGCAGTTCTTC. The chain combines TRBV7-9 with TRBJ2-1, with TRBD2 as a possible D gene (6 bases). The CDR3 has 20 amino acids. V was trimmed by 1 base and J by 1 base, leaving 23 bases between them. CDR1 and CDR2 (germline): SEHNR, FQNEAQ (reference sequence).

The chain uses TRBV7-3 and TRBJ1-1; a weak D match, TRBD1 (6 bases). Germline loops: CDR1 SGHTA, CDR2 FQGTGA. V lost 0 bases, J lost 5 bases, and 10 bases lay in between. The CDR3 is 14 amino acids. CDR3 protein: CASSLTSGETEAFF. DNA of the CDR3: TGTGCCAGCAGCTTAACCTCAGGGGAGACTGAAGCTTTCTTT. Variable domain in full (rest from reference TRBV7-3 and TRBJ1-1): GAGVSQTPSNKVTEKGKYVELRCDPISGHTALYWYRQSLGQGPEFLIYFQGTGAADDSGLPNDRFFAVRPEGSVSTLKIQRTERGDSAVYLCASSLTSGETEAFFGQGTRLTVV.